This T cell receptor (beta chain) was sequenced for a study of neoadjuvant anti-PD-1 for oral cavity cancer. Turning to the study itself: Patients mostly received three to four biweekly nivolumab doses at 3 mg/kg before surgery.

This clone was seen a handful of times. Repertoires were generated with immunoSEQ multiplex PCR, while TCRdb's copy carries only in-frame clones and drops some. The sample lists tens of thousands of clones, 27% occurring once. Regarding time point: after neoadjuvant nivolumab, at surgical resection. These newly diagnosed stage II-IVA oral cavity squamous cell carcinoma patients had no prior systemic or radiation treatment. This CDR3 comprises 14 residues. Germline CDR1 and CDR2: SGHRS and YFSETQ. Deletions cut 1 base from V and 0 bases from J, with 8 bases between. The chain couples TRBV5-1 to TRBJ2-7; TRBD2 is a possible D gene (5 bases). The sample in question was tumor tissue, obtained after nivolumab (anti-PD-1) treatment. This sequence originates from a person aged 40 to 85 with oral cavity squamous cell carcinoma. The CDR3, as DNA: TGCGCCAGCAGCTTGTCCGGGAACTCCTACGAGCAGTACTTC. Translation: CASSLSGNSYEQYF. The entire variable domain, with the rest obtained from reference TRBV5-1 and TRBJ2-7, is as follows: KAGVTQTPRYLIKTRGQQVTLSCSPISGHRSVSWYQQTPGQGLQFLFEYFSETQRNKGNFPGRFSGRQFSNSRSEMNVSTLELGDSALYLCASSLSGNSYEQYFGPGTRLTVT.